This passage covers 13 T cell receptor beta chains from one sample sequenced in a study of beta chain features in type 1 diabetes. cDNA synthesis used the whole RNA isolate, giving expressed TCRB sequences. The protocol was immunoSEQ multiplex PCR, while the TCRdb copy is restricted to in-frame clones and leaves out a portion. The table includes 200,000 to 250,000 clones, 9.6% detected once. The sample consisted of naive CD4+ T cells from blood. The receptors derive from a woman younger than 30 in good health.

CDR3 nucleotides: TGTGCCTGGAATACGGGACAGGGGATCATTAACACTGAAGCTTTCTTT. Translating gives CAWNTGQGIINTEAFF. The chain couples TRBV30 to TRBJ1-1, with 10 bases aligning to TRBD1. CDR1 is GTSNPN and CDR2 is SVGIG in the germline V gene (reference sequence). The V segment lost 4 bases and the J segment 2 bases; nucleotides outside the gene matches: 10. The CDR3 is 16 amino acids.

This sequence joins TRBV19 and TRBJ2-1, with a possible D match to TRBD2 (6 bases). The germline V gene has CDR1 LNHDA and CDR2 SQIVND (reference sequence). Trimming left V 3 bases short and J 2 bases short, with 11 bases between. This CDR3 has 15 residues. The CDR3 loop is CASSMGGTTYNEQFF. The DNA of the CDR3 is TGTGCCAGTAGTATGGGCGGGACCACCTACAATGAGCAGTTCTTC.

The J gene is TRBJ2-3, the V gene TRBV4-1; weak D call: TRBD2 (6 bases). The CDR3 is made up of 15 amino acids. The germline gives CDR1 MGHRA, CDR2 YSYEKL. Between the trimmed V and J ends, which lost 1 base and 6 bases, there was a span of 14 bases. The CDR3 loop reads CASSQVGLGRDTQYF. The CDR3 DNA follows: TGCGCCAGCAGCCAAGTAGGGTTGGGGAGGGATACGCAGTATTTT.

As for this clone: Other DNA sequences in the sample encode the same CDR3. The chain employs TRBV30 and TRBJ2-7, with 8 bases fitting TRBD1. Germline assignment: CDR1 GTSNPN and CDR2 SVGIG (reference sequence). The CDR3 contains 14 residues. V shed 1 base, J shed 1 base, and the junction held 3 bases outside the gene matches. CDR3 nucleotide sequence: TGTGCCTGGAGTGGCGGACAGGGATCCTACGAGCAGTACTTC. Translation: CAWSGGQGSYEQYF.

This chain uses TRBV5-1 with TRBJ2-1, with D perhaps matching TRBD2 (5 bases). From germline, CDR1 is SGHRS and CDR2 YFSETQ. This CDR3 region has 14 residues. Trimming took 5 bases from V and 4 from J, leaving 13 bases between them. The CDR3 coding sequence is TGCGCCAGCAGGGCGGGCGGTTCTTACAATGAGCAGTTCTTC. It codes for CASRAGGSYNEQFF.

The V gene is TRBV29-1, the J gene TRBJ2-5; TRBD2 agrees at 12 bases. The CDR3 extends over 12 amino acids. Unmatched junction bases numbered 8, after V lost 5 bases and J lost 13 bases. The germline V gene encodes CDR1 SQVTM and CDR2 ANQGSEA. CDR3: CSVWGLAGPLYF. CDR3 DNA sequence: TGCAGCGTTTGGGGACTAGCGGGCCCCCTGTACTTC.

This clone was observed a few times. V is TRBV5-1 and J is TRBJ1-2; D perhaps matches TRBD1 (6 bases). Deletions cut 1 base from V and 3 bases from J, with 13 bases between. CDR1 SGHRS and CDR2 YFSETQ come from the germline V gene. The CDR3 covers 15 residues. CDR3 sequence reads: CASSLSGGAHYGYTF. For the CDR3, the DNA is TGCGCCAGCAGCTTGTCGGGGGGGGCTCACTATGGCTACACCTTC. Filled out from reference TRBV5-1 and TRBJ1-2, the complete variable domain reads KAGVTQTPRYLIKTRGQQVTLSCSPISGHRSVSWYQQTPGQGLQFLFEYFSETQRNKGNFPGRFSGRQFSNSRSEMNVSTLELGDSALYLCASSLSGGAHYGYTFGSGTRLTVV.

The chain links TRBV6-5 to TRBJ2-7; tentatively, D is TRBD1 (5 bases). The V gene lost 5 bases and the J gene lost 2 bases, with 10 bases spanning the gap. Germline V lookup: CDR1 MNHEY, CDR2 SVGAGI. The CDR3 covers 13 residues. The CDR3 region is CASSGAGPYEQYF. As DNA, the CDR3 is TGTGCCAGCAGTGGGGCAGGTCCCTACGAGCAGTACTTC.

V is TRBV4-2 and J is TRBJ2-7; 9 bases line up with TRBD2. Germline lookup yields CDR1 LGHNA and CDR2 YNFKEQ. Trimming removed 0 bases from V and 2 bases from J; junction bases left unmatched: 2. The CDR3 is 15 amino acids. The DNA of the CDR3 is TGTGCCAGCAGCCAAGACGGGACTAGCACCTACGAGCAGTACTTC. Residues: CASSQDGTSTYEQYF.

This clone turned up a few times. The J gene is TRBJ2-1, the V gene TRBV30; the match to TRBD2 covers 7 bases. Trimming removed 3 bases from V and 2 bases from J; junction bases left unmatched: 7. The CDR3 is 15 residues long. Germline values: CDR1 GTSNPN, CDR2 SVGIG (reference sequence). CDR3 DNA sequence: TGTGCCTGGAGGTTCTTCAGCGGGACCTACAATGAGCAGTTCTTC. Translated: CAWRFFSGTYNEQFF.

This clone was found a few times. This chain links TRBV18 with TRBJ2-7; tentatively, D is TRBD2 (6 bases). Trimming cost V 3 bases and J 0 bases, with 15 bases left between them. Germline CDR1 KGHSH, CDR2 LQKENI. CDR3 size: 16 residues. CDR3 residues: CASSPFGTSSSYEQYF. The CDR3 nucleotides are TGTGCCAGCTCACCGTTCGGGACTTCGAGCTCCTACGAGCAGTACTTC.

This clone was seen a few times. The chain carries TRBV7-9 and TRBJ1-1; TRBD1 aligns across 9 bases. Losses at the gene ends were 5 bases for V and 5 bases for J; bases not matched to a gene: 9. Germline V gives CDR1 SEHNR, CDR2 FQNEAQ (reference sequence). The CDR3 extends over 15 amino acids. CDR3 nucleotides: TGTGCCAGCAGCCGCCTTGGGACAGGGCTTACTGAAGCTTTCTTT. This codes for CASSRLGTGLTEAFF.

This sequence joins TRBV2 and TRBJ2-6; possibly TRBD2 for D (5 bases). CDR3 size: 18 residues. Germline-derived CDR1 and CDR2 are SNHLY and FYNNEI. Trimming took 2 bases from V and 0 from J, leaving 14 bases between them. The CDR3 coding sequence is TGTGCCAGCAGTGAATGGCCAGGAGGCAGCTCTGGGGCCAACGTCCTGACTTTC. Amino acids: CASSEWPGGSSGANVLTF.